Listed here are 20 T cell receptor beta chains from one sample, sequenced in a study of blood T cell dynamics during melanoma immunotherapy. Sample time point: week 3, after first cycle of checkpoint inhibitor. Memory T cells counted as immune-effector cells when CD3+ CD4- CD8+ CD45RA- CD45RO-high CD27- CCR7-. Whole-study results and caveats: The most clonal sorted CD8+ subset, immune-effector cells, was closest to cell-free DNA CDR3 sequences.

Their recognized antigens are unknown. Generated by immunoSEQ multiplex PCR, the TCRdb table keeps only in-frame clones and is missing some. This table has over 300 clones, roughly 87% appearing once. The sample in question was CD8+ T cells from blood, obtained from a patient treated with checkpoint blockade. These receptors were collected from a human donor with melanoma.

This clone was picked up one time. This rearrangement joins TRBV30 to TRBJ1-3; D not resolved. The CDR3 totals 12 residues. Germline V gene sequence: CDR1 GTSNPN, CDR2 SVGIG (reference sequence). V lost 4 bases and J 1 base, leaving 5 bases between the germline ends. The CDR3 sequence: CAWKRSGNTIYF. The CDR3 region has the DNA TGTGCCTGGAAACGGTCTGGAAACACCATATATTTT. Full variable domain (remainder filled in from reference TRBV30 and TRBJ1-3): SQTIHQWPATLVQPVGSPLSLECTVEGTSNPNLYWYRQAAGRGLQLLFYSVGIGQISSEVPQNLSASRPQDRQFILSSKKLLLSDSGFYLCAWKRSGNTIYFGEGSWLTVV.

The genes are TRBV9 and TRBJ2-7, with TRBD2 identical over 10 bases. V trimming: 5 bases; J trimming: 6 bases; junction bases outside the gene matches: 11. Per the germline V gene, CDR1 is SGDLS and CDR2 is YYNGEE. The CDR3 covers 15 residues. In DNA form, the CDR3 reads TGTGCCAGCAGTTCGTCTAGCGGGAGTAGTGGCGAGCAGTACTTC. Translated: CASSSSSGSSGEQYF. Combining the CDR3 with reference TRBV9 and TRBJ2-7 gives the whole variable domain DSGVTQTPKHLITATGQRVTLRCSPRSGDLSVYWYQQSLDQGLQFLIQYYNGEERAKGNILERFSAQQFPDLHSELNLSSLELGDSALYFCASSSSSGSSGEQYFGPGTRLTVT.

This chain connects TRBV29-1 to TRBJ1-2; D perhaps matches TRBD1 (6 bases). Between the trimmed V and J ends, which lost 4 bases and 3 bases, there was a span of 9 bases. There are 12 residues in the CDR3. Germline lookup yields CDR1 SQVTM and CDR2 ANQGSEA. CDR3 sequence: CSVVAGDYGYTF. CDR3 DNA: TGCAGCGTTGTGGCAGGGGACTATGGCTACACCTTC.

The gene calls are TRBV10-2 and TRBJ1-2; no clear D gene. Germline lookup yields CDR1 WSHSY and CDR2 SAAADI. The CDR3 consists of 13 residues. The V end lost 2 bases, the J end lost 4 bases, and 8 bases lay between the germline ends. The CDR3 DNA is TGCGCCAGCAGTGAGACCGGATCCTATGGCTACACCTTC. The encoded protein is CASSETGSYGYTF.

The rearrangement links TRBV7-2 to TRBJ2-1, with 7 bases that match TRBD2. There are 13 residues in the CDR3. Looked up from germline, CDR1 is SGHTA and CDR2 is FQGNSA. V shed 5 bases, J shed 7 bases, and the junction held 5 bases outside the gene matches. CDR3 in DNA: TGTGCCAGCAGCATTCAACTAGCGAATGAGCAGTTCTTC. It specifies CASSIQLANEQFF.

J is TRBJ1-1 and V is TRBV9; D might be TRBD1 (6 bases). V lost 4 bases and J lost 6, with 13 bases in between. The CDR3 has 13 amino acids. Germline V gene data show CDR1 as SGDLS and CDR2 as YYNGEE. The CDR3 DNA sequence: TGTGCCAGCAGCACTCACGAGGGGGCTGAAGCTTTCTTT. Its translation: CASSTHEGAEAFF.

By sample share, this clone is hyperexpanded. The V and J genes are TRBV27 and TRBJ2-7; the match to TRBD2 covers 12 bases. Per germline, CDR1 MNHEY and CDR2 SMNVEV (reference sequence). The V segment lost 5 bases and the J segment 4 bases; nucleotides outside the gene matches: 3. The CDR3 consists of 14 residues. CDR3 amino acids: CASSPSGRGYEQYF. In DNA, the CDR3 is TGTGCCAGCAGTCCTAGCGGGAGGGGGTACGAGCAGTACTTC.

In nucleotides, the CDR3 is TGTGCCAGCAGCGTTGGTAACAGGGGGACCTATAATTCACCCCTCCACTTT. Its translation is CASSVGNRGTYNSPLHF. V is TRBV9 and J is TRBJ1-6, with 8 bases fitting TRBD1. Looked up from germline, CDR1 is SGDLS and CDR2 is YYNGEE. The trim removed 2 bases at V and 2 bases at J, leaving 6 bases unmatched. The CDR3 runs 17 residues.

The chain recombines TRBV4-1 with TRBJ2-2; D may match TRBD1 or TRBD2 (6 bases each). The CDR3 is 15 amino acids. Trimming pared 0 bases from V and 4 bases from J, leaving 9 bases between. Germline loops: CDR1 MGHRA, CDR2 YSYEKL. The CDR3 here is CASSQDGGLTGELFF. CDR3 nucleotides: TGCGCCAGCAGCCAAGATGGGGGGCTCACCGGGGAGCTGTTTTTT.

V usage is TRBV28 and J usage is TRBJ2-1, with unresolved D. CDR1 is MDHEN and CDR2 is SYDVKM in the germline V gene. There are 14 residues in the CDR3. Trimming shortened V by 6 bases and J by 3 bases, and 12 bases separated the two germline ends. CDR3 sequence: CASSTTLGYNEQFF. In DNA form, the CDR3 reads TGTGCCAGCAGCACCACCCTAGGCTACAATGAGCAGTTCTTC.

This clone was picked up a small number of times. V usage is TRBV7-3 and J usage is TRBJ2-6; D remains ambiguous. Looked up from germline, CDR1 is SGHTA and CDR2 is FQGTGA. The V gene lost 5 bases and the J gene lost 5 bases, with 22 bases spanning the gap. The CDR3 extends over 18 amino acids. In DNA form, the CDR3 reads TGTGCCAGCAGCCGGGTAGAACGCTTACAAAGTCGGGCCAACGTCCTGACTTTC. It yields the protein CASSRVERLQSRANVLTF.

The V call is TRBV28, the J call TRBJ1-5, with D tentatively TRBD1 (5 bases). From germline, CDR1 is MDHEN and CDR2 SYDVKM. V dropped 7 bases and J dropped 7 bases, with 17 bases sitting between them. There are 14 residues in the CDR3. CDR3 in DNA: TGTGCCAGCAACTTTGTAGTTGGGGACCAGCCCCAGCATTTT. Translation: CASNFVVGDQPQHF.

The chain combines TRBV7-8 with TRBJ2-1; D may match TRBD1 or TRBD2 (5 bases each). Germline CDR1 reads SGHVS; CDR2 reads FQNEAQ. V gave up 4 bases and J gave up 9 bases, with 19 bases separating them. The CDR3 consists of 15 residues. CDR3 residues: CASSSRDASIGEQFF. The DNA for the CDR3 is TGTGCCAGCAGCTCTCGGGACGCATCAATCGGTGAGCAGTTCTTC.

CDR3 sequence: CASAVTGLAGLQDTQYF. The CDR3 nucleotides are TGCGCCAGTGCGGTCACGGGACTAGCGGGGTTACAGGATACGCAGTATTTT. The chain recombines TRBV5-1 with TRBJ2-3; 13 nucleotides line up with TRBD2. After removal of 8 bases from V and 6 bases from J, the junction contained 15 bases not matched to a gene. The CDR3 spans 17 residues. Germline CDR1 SGHRS, CDR2 YFSETQ.

The chain joins TRBV4-2 to TRBJ1-1, with D perhaps matching TRBD1 (6 bases). Trimming shortened V by 0 bases and J by 2 bases, and 10 bases separated the two germline ends. Germline V CDR1 and CDR2: LGHNA, YNFKEQ. The CDR3 is 15 amino acids. The CDR3, as DNA: TGTGCCAGCAGCCAAGATTGGACAGCTAACACTGAAGCTTTCTTT. It translates to CASSQDWTANTEAFF.

This chain connects TRBV5-6 to TRBJ2-7; TRBD2 aligns across 7 bases. In germline, CDR1 is SGHDT, CDR2 YYEEEE. The CDR3 spans 15 residues. The trim removed 0 bases at V and 3 bases at J, leaving 6 bases unmatched. The CDR3 DNA reads TGTGCCAGCAGCTTGGGAGCGGGATCGATCTACGAGCAGTACTTC. This codes for CASSLGAGSIYEQYF.

The V gene is TRBV2, the J gene TRBJ2-1; 9 bases are shared with TRBD2. Germline V gene data show CDR1 as SNHLY and CDR2 as FYNNEI. This CDR3 has 15 residues. With 0 bases clipped from V and 10 bases from J, the junction kept 7 bases outside the gene matches. The CDR3 loop reads CASSEAQREADEQFF. The CDR3 DNA sequence: TGTGCCAGCAGTGAAGCCCAGCGGGAGGCGGACGAGCAGTTCTTC. The whole variable domain, filled in from reference TRBV2 and TRBJ2-1, reads EPEVTQTPSHQVTQMGQEVILRCVPISNHLYFYWYRQILGQKVEFLVSFYNNEISEKSEIFDDQFSVERPDGSNFTLKIRSTKLEDSAMYFCASSEAQREADEQFFGPGTRLTVL.

This rearrangement joins TRBV13 to TRBJ2-7; D gene unclear. Per germline, CDR1 PRHDT and CDR2 FYEKMQ (reference sequence). V was shortened by 5 bases and J by 0 bases, with 8 bases between the two germline ends. CDR3 size: 13 residues. The CDR3 bases are TGTGCCAGCAGCCCCAGAGGCTCCTACGAGCAGTACTTC. Residues: CASSPRGSYEQYF.

V gene TRBV9 combines with J gene TRBJ2-6; 8 nucleotides align to TRBD1. The J segment lost 0 bases and the V segment lost 3 bases, leaving 5 bases of the junction unmatched. Germline lookup yields CDR1 SGDLS and CDR2 YYNGEE. CDR3 length: 17 residues. The DNA for the CDR3 is TGTGCCAGCAGCGATGGACAGGGCCTCTCTGGGGCCAACGTCCTGACTTTC. Translating it yields CASSDGQGLSGANVLTF.

This clone was seen a handful of times. The chain links TRBV14 to TRBJ2-1, with D unresolved. From germline, CDR1 is SGHDN and CDR2 FVKESK. V was pared by 1 base and J by 2 bases, with 6 bases between. This CDR3 has 14 amino acids. CDR3 in amino acids: CASSQVSTYNEQFF. CDR3 nucleotide sequence: TGTGCCAGCAGCCAAGTTTCTACCTACAATGAGCAGTTCTTC. The full variable domain, in which reference TRBV14 and TRBJ2-1 provide the parts outside the CDR3, is EAGVTQFPSHSVIEKGQTVTLRCDPISGHDNLYWYRRVMGKEIKFLLHFVKESKQDESGMPNNRFLAERTGGTYSTLKVQPAELEDSGVYFCASSQVSTYNEQFFGPGTRLTVL.